Sequencing of this T cell receptor (beta chain) was carried out in a study of cytomegalovirus exposure and HLA in healthy donors. PCR employed 60 Vbeta and 13 Jbeta primers. This table comes from immunoSEQ multiplex PCR, and its TCRdb copy is limited to in-frame clones, with some not included. The sample includes about 200,000 clones. Concerning this clone itself: Its antigen is undetermined.

Study-wide results and caveats: TCR beta chains numbering some 160 were designated cytomegalovirus-associated. Some V segments (TRBV6-2 and TRBV6-3 among them) were excluded as indistinguishable.

The CDR3 runs to 14 residues. Germline-derived CDR1 and CDR2 are SEHNR and FQNEAQ (reference sequence). J lost 10 bases, V lost 6 bases, and 10 bases had no gene match. The clonotype was recovered from a girl aged 2 to 10 in good health and CMV-seropositive. J is TRBJ2-3 and V is TRBV7-9, with 10 bases matching TRBD2. The sample consisted of PBMCs. CDR3 region: CASRPTSGAGAQYF. Written as DNA, the CDR3 is TGTGCCAGCAGGCCCACTAGCGGGGCAGGTGCGCAGTATTTT.